The 14 T cell receptor beta chains given below trace back to one sample, sequenced in a study of T cell repertoires in cytomegalovirus infection (dated by TCRdb to about 2019). Sequencing relied on an Illumina HiSeq 1500. TCRdb reworked the public reads: Q25 trimming with fastp, MiXCR clone assembly, productive beta chains retained. CDR3 protein sequences are deduplicated, and each keeps its most common genes and DNA. The sample data list 450,000 to 650,000 distinct CDR3 sequences, and about 30% of these were observed just once. Under 15% of the sample belongs to the ten largest clones. Sequenced sample: PBMCs. All receptors come from a human donor in good health (CMV status not recorded). Some clones in this sample may be carry-over from other donors' samples.

The J gene is TRBJ2-1, the V gene TRBV6-5, with D perhaps TRBD2 (5 bases). CDR3 length equals 16 residues. Germline V lookup: CDR1 MNHEY, CDR2 SVGAGI. V was pared by 6 bases and J by 7 bases, with 22 bases between. CDR3 bases: TGTGCCAGCAGCCTCGGACTCACCCAACTGGGGAATGAGCAGTTCTTC. This encodes CASSLGLTQLGNEQFF.

This clonotype has only one observation. V and J are TRBV6-4 and TRBJ2-7, with 8 positions matching TRBD2. CDR3 size: 14 residues. The V and J ends lost 0 bases and 5 bases, in that order; junction bases with no gene match: 3. Germline lookup yields CDR1 MRHNA and CDR2 SNTAGT. CDR3 nucleotide sequence: TGTGCCAGCAGTGACTCCCTAGCGGGCCACGAGCAGTACGTC. Protein product: CASSDSLAGHEQYV.

On this clonotype: With a much larger clone just one base away, this may be a read error. The chain combines TRBV7-6 with TRBJ2-2; D remains ambiguous. Per germline, CDR1 SGHVS and CDR2 FNYEAQ. The CDR3 has 14 residues. V was trimmed by 5 bases and J by 0 bases, leaving 7 bases between them. The CDR3 nucleotides are TGTGCCAGCAGCCCCTCTCCGAACACCGGGGAGCTGTTTTTT. This codes for CASSPSPNTGELFF. Supplemented by reference TRBV7-6 and TRBJ2-2, the full variable domain reads GAGVSQSPRYKVTKRGQDVALRCDPISGHVSLYWYRQALGQGPEFLTYFNYEAQQDKSGLPNDRFSAERPEGSISTLTIQRTEQRDSAMYRCASSPSPNTGELFFGEGSRLTVL.

The chain joins TRBV18 to TRBJ2-5; D is possibly TRBD2 (6 bases). Between the trimmed V and J ends, which lost 4 bases and 5 bases, there was a span of 26 bases. Germline assignment: CDR1 KGHSH and CDR2 LQKENI. This CDR3 region has 18 residues. CDR3 protein: CASSRELFREKARETQYF. DNA of the CDR3: TGTGCCAGCTCACGGGAACTTTTTCGGGAGAAGGCCCGGGAGACCCAGTACTTC.

The chain employs TRBV7-9 and TRBJ2-7, with D possibly TRBD1 on 6 matching bases. Between the trimmed V and J ends, which lost 6 bases and 6 bases, there was a span of 12 bases. Germline CDR1 and CDR2: SEHNR and FQNEAQ (reference sequence). The CDR3 is 12 residues long. CDR3 sequence (DNA): TGTGCCAGCAGGGGTCGGGACACCGAGCAGTACGTC. This encodes CASRGRDTEQYV.

This clonotype was detected a few times. V and J are TRBV7-2 and TRBJ2-5; 7 bases match TRBD1. V dropped 5 bases and J dropped 5; count of bases not matched to a gene: 8. Germline V lookup: CDR1 SGHTA, CDR2 FQGNSA. The CDR3 extends over 14 amino acids. CDR3 region: CASSPGTVPETQYF. The CDR3 coding sequence is TGTGCCAGCAGCCCAGGGACAGTTCCGGAGACCCAGTACTTC.

This clonotype was counted between two and nine times. This chain joins TRBV10-2 and TRBJ2-3; D uncertain. This CDR3 is 14 amino acids long. V lost 3 bases, J lost 2 bases, and 9 bases lay in between. Germline V lookup: CDR1 WSHSY, CDR2 SAAADI. The CDR3 spells CASSEPATTDTQYF. The DNA of the CDR3 is TGCGCCAGCAGTGAACCCGCAACCACAGATACGCAGTATTTT.

The chain couples TRBV24-1 to TRBJ2-5, with TRBD1 matching 9 bases. Germline lookup yields CDR1 KGHDR and CDR2 SFDVKD. CDR3 length: 18 residues. V gave up 3 bases and J gave up 3 bases; unmatched junction bases: 13. Written as DNA, the CDR3 is TGTGCCACCAGTGATCAAGGGACAGGGAGCAACTTCAAAGAGACCCAGTACTTC. Protein sequence: CATSDQGTGSNFKETQYF.

J is TRBJ1-1 and V is TRBV5-4; D possibly corresponds to TRBD1 (6 bases). Germline V gene data show CDR1 as SGHNT and CDR2 as YYREEE (reference sequence). The CDR3 consists of 14 residues. Trimming removed 0 bases at V and 4 bases at J, with 10 bases between. The CDR3 is CASSLAKGGTEAFF. The CDR3 region has the DNA TGTGCCAGCAGCTTGGCGAAGGGGGGCACTGAAGCTTTCTTT.

The V gene is TRBV4-1, the J gene TRBJ1-1; 7 bases align to TRBD1. Germline lookup yields CDR1 MGHRA and CDR2 YSYEKL. After removal of 0 bases from V and 0 bases from J, the junction contained 7 bases not matched to a gene. This CDR3 spans 17 amino acids. CDR3 residues: CASSQDETGAMNTEAFF. The DNA of the CDR3 is TGCGCCAGCAGCCAAGACGAAACAGGGGCGATGAACACTGAAGCTTTCTTT.

This clonotype was observed a few times. CDR3 sequence: CATSRLRGPYNEQFF. The CDR3 region has the DNA TGTGCCACCAGCAGGTTGCGGGGACCCTACAATGAGCAGTTCTTC. The rearrangement links TRBV15 to TRBJ2-1; D possibly corresponds to TRBD2 (6 bases). V was trimmed by 3 bases and J by 2 bases, leaving 11 bases between them. The CDR3 is 15 residues long. The germline V gene encodes CDR1 LNHNV and CDR2 YYDKDF (reference sequence).

This clonotype occurred many times. DNA of the CDR3: TGTGCCAGCAGTTTCCAGGCGTACACAGATACGCAGTATTTT. It translates to CASSFQAYTDTQYF. This chain links TRBV6-1 with TRBJ2-3; no clear D. V lost 5 bases and J lost 2, with 11 bases in between. The CDR3 consists of 14 residues. CDR1 and CDR2 (germline): MNHNS, SASEGT.

This clonotype was detected only a few times. The chain combines TRBV28 with TRBJ1-2; possible D gene TRBD1, 5 bases. Per germline, CDR1 MDHEN and CDR2 SYDVKM. This CDR3 region has 16 residues. V was cut by 8 bases and J by 2 bases, with 21 bases left in between. CDR3 sequence reads: CASYSSTRDSNYGYTF. CDR3 bases: TGTGCCAGCTATTCCTCGACCCGGGACTCAAACTATGGCTACACCTTC.

The J gene is TRBJ1-2, the V gene TRBV12-3 or TRBV12-4; TRBD1 matches 9 bases. J was trimmed by 7 bases and V by 4 bases; bases with no gene match: 7. The CDR3 sequence is 14 residues long. The CDR3 nucleotides read TGTGCCAGCAGTTCGTTACAGGGGGCTAGTGGCTACACCTTC. This gives the protein CASSSLQGASGYTF.